A selection of T cell receptor beta chains follows, all from one sample in a study of T-cell memory formation after mild COVID-19. TCRdb called the 5' RACE reads again in MiXCR, with one record for every CDR3 protein. This sample yields under 200,000 distinct CDR3 sequences, of which approximately 10% are seen a single time; about 3.8% belongs to the top ten. Sample: PBMCs or a T cell subset sorted from them (not recorded which). Every receptor here comes from a young man who had mild COVID-19 (a few samples of this study predate the infection). Cell type and time point are not known. CDR3s leave out the opening cysteine and the closing phenylalanine or tryptophan.

j_call v_call cdr3_aa
TRBJ2-3 TRBV4-3 ASSQEGHLGTGTDTQY
TRBJ2-3 TRBV10-3 AISDRGQDTQY
TRBJ2-7 TRBV10-2 ASSENGGGNEQY
TRBJ1-5 TRBV3-1 ASSQDGGWQPQH
TRBJ2-1 TRBV20-1 SARPLAGGSYNEQF
TRBJ2-3 TRBV7-9 ASSRTSETQY
TRBJ1-5 TRBV24-1 ATSDSTGWDQPQH
TRBJ1-2 TRBV3-1 ASSLGPYGYT
TRBJ2-1 TRBV11-2 ASSFPGGPVVEQF
TRBJ1-2 TRBV10-3 AISPSNRGRGSSHGYT
TRBJ2-7 TRBV15 ATSRTRGGYEQY
TRBJ2-3 TRBV20-1 RPENTQY
TRBJ2-3 TRBV20-1 SARLPGGVGDTQY
TRBJ2-5 TRBV5-1 ASSATFTGEETQY
TRBJ2-5 TRBV11-2 ASTTWVGETQY